Listed below are T cell receptor beta chains from one sample, sequenced in a study of T cell responses to AZD1222 COVID-19 vaccine. Sequenced by immunoSEQ multiplex PCR; TCRdb stores in-frame clones only, minus some. The profile covers under 100,000 clones, with approximately 88% appearing a single time and approximately 15% taken by the ten largest. Sequences were derived from peripheral blood, sampled on day 0 of AZD1222 vaccination. The receptors come from an adult in good health. Each CDR3 is given with its conserved first and last residue. D genes are given only for firm matches. Expanded clones get a size class; other rows say once, few or many, or leave the size out.

>TRBV28|TRBJ1-2|NA|NA|13
CASSSFLTYGYTF
TGTGCCAGCAGTTCTTTCTTAACCTATGGCTACACCTTC
>TRBV5-1|TRBJ1-2|TRBD1|NA|14
CASSPGDRGHGYTF
TGCGCCAGCAGCCCTGGGGACAGGGGGCATGGCTACACCTTC
>TRBV2|TRBJ2-7|TRBD1|NA|13
CASNKQGVYEQYF
TGTGCCAGCAACAAACAGGGGGTCTACGAGCAGTACTTC
>TRBV5-6|TRBJ1-2|TRBD1|once|13
CASSFRDRGGYTF
TGTGCCAGCAGCTTCCGGGACAGGGGCGGCTACACCTTC
>TRBV28|TRBJ1-6|NA|NA|15
CASSLFRDGNSPLHF
TGTGCCAGCAGTTTATTCCGAGACGGTAATTCACCCCTCCACTTT
>TRBV7-2|TRBJ1-2|TRBD1|NA|15
CASSNLRQGVTGYTF
TGTGCCAGCAGCAACCTACGACAGGGAGTAACTGGCTACACCTTC
>TRBV5-5|TRBJ1-1|NA|NA|15
CASSSRTQPGVEAFF
TGTGCCAGCAGCTCGAGAACACAACCAGGGGTTGAAGCTTTCTTT
>TRBV7-2|TRBJ1-3|NA|NA|17
CASSQSGALSSGNTIYF
TGTGCCAGCAGCCAGTCAGGGGCCCTCTCCTCTGGAAACACCATATATTTT
>TRBV19|TRBJ1-1|NA|NA|15
CASSNLRTVSTEAFF
TGTGCCAGTAGTAACCTAAGGACAGTAAGCACTGAAGCTTTCTTT
>TRBV19|TRBJ1-1|TRBD1|few|15
CASTFRTGQNTEAFF
TGTGCCAGTACCTTCCGGACAGGGCAGAACACTGAAGCTTTCTTT
>TRBV5-1|TRBJ2-1|TRBD2|NA|16
CASSGKGLAVYNEQFF
TGCGCCAGCAGCGGGAAAGGACTAGCGGTATACAATGAGCAGTTCTTC
>TRBV9|TRBJ1-6|TRBD1|NA|16
CASSALGGQQNSPLHF
TGTGCCAGCAGCGCCCTAGGGGGACAGCAGAATTCACCCCTCCACTTT
>TRBV13|TRBJ1-3|NA|NA|15
CASSQDTISGNTIYF
TGTGCCAGCAGCCAGGACACGATCTCTGGAAACACCATATATTTT
>TRBV28|TRBJ1-1|NA|NA|13
CASSLSPPGVAFF
TGTGCCAGCAGTTTAAGCCCGCCGGGGGTGGCTTTCTTT
>TRBV7-9|TRBJ1-4|NA|NA|13
CASKTFANEKLFF
TGTGCCAGCAAGACATTTGCTAATGAAAAACTGTTTTTT
>TRBV30|TRBJ1-4|NA|NA|14
CAWSVLGVDEKLFF
TGTGCCTGGAGTGTACTTGGTGTTGATGAAAAACTGTTTTTT
>TRBV3-1/TRBV3-2|TRBJ2-1|TRBD2|once|16
CASSPIGAGGYNEQFF
TGTGCCAGCAGCCCGATCGGAGCGGGAGGCTACAATGAGCAGTTCTTC
>TRBV18|TRBJ1-4|TRBD1|NA|15
CASSADRDTNEKLFF
TGTGCCAGCTCAGCGGACAGGGATACTAATGAAAAACTGTTTTTT
>TRBV28|TRBJ1-1|TRBD1|once|12
CASSSRTGAAFF
TGTGCCAGCAGCTCCCGGACAGGGGCTGCTTTCTTT
>TRBV11-2|TRBJ1-3|NA|NA|15
CASSLGISSGNTIYF
TGTGCCAGCAGCTTAGGGATTTCCTCTGGAAACACCATATATTTT
>TRBV28|TRBJ1-2|NA|NA|14
CASTLSGANYGYTF
TGTGCCAGCACCCTCAGCGGGGCGAACTATGGCTACACCTTC
>TRBV10-1|TRBJ1-5|NA|NA|13
CASSGGANQPQHF
TGCGCCAGCAGTGGAGGGGCAAATCAGCCCCAGCATTTT
>TRBV6-1|TRBJ1-2|NA|few|16
CASSGNRALENYGYTF
TGTGCCAGCAGTGGGAACAGGGCCCTCGAAAACTATGGCTACACCTTC
>TRBV7-9|TRBJ1-1|NA|NA|14
CASSLGTANTEAFF
TGTGCCAGCAGCTTAGGGACAGCGAACACTGAAGCTTTCTTT
>TRBV28|TRBJ1-1|NA|NA|13
CASRGGIWNEAFF
TGTGCCAGCAGGGGAGGGATCTGGAACGAAGCTTTCTTT
>TRBV11-2|TRBJ1-5|NA|NA|13
CASSFAGIQPQHF
TGTGCCAGCAGCTTCGCAGGGATTCAGCCCCAGCATTTT
>TRBV10-3|TRBJ2-7|NA|once|16
CAIRGSEGPSSYEQYF
TGTGCCATCAGGGGATCCGAGGGTCCAAGCTCCTACGAGCAGTACTTC
>TRBV7-9|TRBJ1-2|NA|NA|13
CASSLDIAGGYTF
TGTGCCAGCAGCTTGGACATCGCGGGTGGCTACACCTTC
>TRBV29-1|TRBJ2-1|TRBD2|NA|13
CSVGTSGYNEQFF
TGCAGCGTGGGGACTAGCGGCTACAATGAGCAGTTCTTC
>TRBV7-9|TRBJ1-4|TRBD1|NA|15
CASSASDRGREKLFF
TGTGCCAGCAGCGCCTCGGACAGGGGGCGGGAAAAACTGTTTTTT
>TRBV9|TRBJ1-1|NA|NA|15
CASSVVGLGQAGAFF
TGTGCCAGCAGCGTAGTAGGTTTGGGGCAGGCAGGGGCTTTCTTT
>TRBV12-5|TRBJ1-1|NA|NA|12
CASGKGGAEAFF
TGTGCTAGTGGTAAGGGGGGCGCTGAAGCTTTCTTT
>TRBV28|TRBJ2-7|NA|NA|15
CASTSTGIGTYEQYF
TGTGCCAGCACCTCGACAGGAATCGGGACCTACGAGCAGTACTTC
>TRBV28|TRBJ1-1|NA|NA|14
CASSLYRVNTEAFF
TGTGCCAGCAGTTTATACAGGGTGAACACTGAAGCTTTCTTT
>TRBV30|TRBJ1-6|TRBD1|NA|15
CASKNDRVGNSPLHF
TGTGCCTCTAAAAACGACAGGGTGGGGAATTCACCCCTCCACTTT
>TRBV2|TRBJ2-7|TRBD2|NA|15
CASSETSGPLYEQYF
TGTGCCAGCAGTGAGACTAGCGGTCCACTCTACGAGCAGTACTTC
>TRBV9|TRBJ1-3|NA|NA|16
CASSGTSPRAGNTIYF
TGTGCCAGCAGCGGGACAAGTCCCAGGGCTGGAAACACCATATATTTT
>TRBV7-2|TRBJ2-7|TRBD1|NA|15
CASSLRQGVTYEQYF
TGTGCCAGCAGCTTGAGACAGGGGGTAACCTACGAGCAGTACTTC
>TRBV27|TRBJ1-6|TRBD1|NA|15
CASRSGTDSNSPLHF
TGTGCCAGCAGATCCGGGACAGACTCTAATTCACCCCTCCACTTT